This TCR beta chain appears in the sequencing data of a study of blood T cells in healthy people across ages. The germline V gene encodes CDR1 MNHNS and CDR2 SASEGT. The length of the CDR3 is 18 residues. J lost 2 bases, V lost 8 bases, and 17 bases had no gene match. There are a few counts of this clonotype. The antigen remains unidentified. Broader study findings: There was a strong correlation between TCR beta diversity and naive T cell percentage.

The use of a sample-barcoded 5' primer and a J-beta primer mix characterized a second PCR of about 6 to 12 cycles. A template-switch adaptor containing 12 random nucleotides labeled each cDNA molecule. From the 5' RACE reads, TCRdb called clonotypes with MiXCR, one entry per CDR3 protein. The profile shows some 1,800,000 distinct CDR3 sequences, about 39% of them singletons. The people who gave samples were healthy Caucasians from Russia, aged roughly 6 to 95. Extraction of total RNA produced a minimum of 5 micrograms from each sample. The V and J genes are TRBV6-1 and TRBJ2-3; 9 bases are shared with TRBD2. The specimen was blood. This receptor was identified in a human donor in good health. CDR3 in DNA: TGTGCCAGCGATATCCCTCGGGGATCTAGCGGGACCACAGATACGCAGTATTTT. This codes for CASDIPRGSSGTTDTQYF.